This TCR beta chain was sequenced in a study of blood T cells in healthy people across ages. This clonotype occurred a few times. The antigen is undetermined. Sample-barcoded 5' priming and a J-beta primer mix drove a second PCR of 7 to 11 cycles. TCRdb analysed the 5' RACE reads with MiXCR anew, one entry per CDR3 protein. The table shows roughly 640,000 distinct CDR3 sequences, with approximately 30% occurring only once. Study conclusions and caveats: Those diversity estimates obtained from one million T cells were thought to be underestimates. Whereas aged donors had fewer naive CD4+ cells, long-lived donors had more of them and higher diversity.

V was trimmed by 3 bases and J by 0 bases, leaving 15 bases between them. The CDR3 runs to 16 residues. Per-sample yields of isolated PBMCs were at least 6 million. At least 5.5 micrograms of total RNA were extracted per sample. The sequence was obtained from an elderly woman in good health. Specimen: blood. The rearrangement joins TRBV12-3 or TRBV12-4 to TRBJ2-7, with D possibly being TRBD2 (7 bases). CDR3 DNA sequence: TGTGCCAGCAGTTTCGATGGCGGGGGCCACTCCTACGAGCAGTACTTC. It specifies CASSFDGGGHSYEQYF.